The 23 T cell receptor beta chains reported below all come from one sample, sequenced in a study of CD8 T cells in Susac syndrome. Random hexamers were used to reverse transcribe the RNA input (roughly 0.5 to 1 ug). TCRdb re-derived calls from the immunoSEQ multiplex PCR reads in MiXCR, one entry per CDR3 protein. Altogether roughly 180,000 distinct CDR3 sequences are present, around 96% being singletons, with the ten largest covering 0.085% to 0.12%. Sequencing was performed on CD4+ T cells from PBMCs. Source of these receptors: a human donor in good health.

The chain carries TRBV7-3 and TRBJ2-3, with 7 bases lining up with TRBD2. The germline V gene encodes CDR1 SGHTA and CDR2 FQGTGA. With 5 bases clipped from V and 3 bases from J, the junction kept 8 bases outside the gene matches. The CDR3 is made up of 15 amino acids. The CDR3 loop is CASSATSVWTDTQYF. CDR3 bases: TGTGCCAGCAGCGCCACTAGCGTATGGACAGATACGCAGTATTTT.

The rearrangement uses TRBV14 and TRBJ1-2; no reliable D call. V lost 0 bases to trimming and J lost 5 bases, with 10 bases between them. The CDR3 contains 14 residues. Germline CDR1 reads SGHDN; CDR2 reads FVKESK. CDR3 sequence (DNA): TGTGCCAGCAGCCAAGAACGCGGGAAATATGGCTACACCTTC. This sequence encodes CASSQERGKYGYTF.

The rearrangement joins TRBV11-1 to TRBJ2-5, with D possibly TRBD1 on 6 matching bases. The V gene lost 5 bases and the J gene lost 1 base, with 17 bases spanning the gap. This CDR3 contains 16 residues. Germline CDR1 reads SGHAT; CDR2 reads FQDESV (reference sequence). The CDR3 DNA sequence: TGTGCCAGCAGCCCTAGACAGGTCCCCCTCCAAGAGACCCAGTACTTC. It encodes CASSPRQVPLQETQYF.

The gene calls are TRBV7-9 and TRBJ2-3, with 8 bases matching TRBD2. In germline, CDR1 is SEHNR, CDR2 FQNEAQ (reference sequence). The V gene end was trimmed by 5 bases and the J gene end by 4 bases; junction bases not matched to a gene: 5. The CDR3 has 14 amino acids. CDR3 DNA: TGTGCCAGCAGCCGGACGGGAGGGTCAGATACGCAGTATTTT. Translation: CASSRTGGSDTQYF.

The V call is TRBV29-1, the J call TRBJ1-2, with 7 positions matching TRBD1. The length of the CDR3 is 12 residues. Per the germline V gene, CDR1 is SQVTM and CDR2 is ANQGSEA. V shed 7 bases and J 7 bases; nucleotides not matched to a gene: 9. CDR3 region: CSAGQDSVGYTF. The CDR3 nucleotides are TGCAGCGCCGGACAGGACTCGGTTGGCTACACCTTC.

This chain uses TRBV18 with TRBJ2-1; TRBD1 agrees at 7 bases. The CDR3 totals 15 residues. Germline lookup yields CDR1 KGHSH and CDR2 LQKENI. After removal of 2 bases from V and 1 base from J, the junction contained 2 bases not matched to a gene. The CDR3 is CASSPEGASYNEQFF. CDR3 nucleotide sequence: TGTGCCAGCTCACCAGAGGGGGCGTCCTACAATGAGCAGTTCTTC. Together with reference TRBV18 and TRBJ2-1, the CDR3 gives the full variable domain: NAGVMQNPRHLVRRRGQEARLRCSPMKGHSHVYWYRQLPEEGLKFMVYLQKENIIDESGMPKERFSAEFPKEGPSILRIQQVVRGDSAAYFCASSPEGASYNEQFFGPGTRLTVL.

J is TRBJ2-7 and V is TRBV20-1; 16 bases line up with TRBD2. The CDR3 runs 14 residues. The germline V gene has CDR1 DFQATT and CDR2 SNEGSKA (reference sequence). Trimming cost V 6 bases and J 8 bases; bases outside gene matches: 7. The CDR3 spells CSATGTSGRDKQYF. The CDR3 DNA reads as TGCAGTGCAACCGGGACTAGCGGGAGGGATAAGCAGTACTTC.

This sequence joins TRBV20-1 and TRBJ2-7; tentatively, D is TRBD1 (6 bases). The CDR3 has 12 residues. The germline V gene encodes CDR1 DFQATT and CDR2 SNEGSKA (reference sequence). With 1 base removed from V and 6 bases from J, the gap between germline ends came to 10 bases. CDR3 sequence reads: CSARGAGVEQYF. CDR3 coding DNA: TGCAGTGCTAGAGGCGCAGGGGTCGAGCAGTACTTC.

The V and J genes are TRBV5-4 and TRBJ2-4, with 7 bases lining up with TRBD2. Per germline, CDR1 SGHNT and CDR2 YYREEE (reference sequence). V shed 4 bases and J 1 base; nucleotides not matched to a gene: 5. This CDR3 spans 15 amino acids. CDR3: CASSNTGRAKNIQYF. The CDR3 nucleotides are TGTGCCAGCAGCAATACCGGGAGGGCCAAAAACATTCAGTACTTC.

The DNA for the CDR3 is TGCAGTGCTAGAGATTGGGAGGTACCCTACAATGAGCAGTTCTTC. This translates into CSARDWEVPYNEQFF. The gene calls are TRBV20-1 and TRBJ2-1; weak D call: TRBD2 (6 bases). In germline, CDR1 is DFQATT, CDR2 SNEGSKA (reference sequence). V was pared by 0 bases and J by 2 bases, with 11 bases between. This CDR3 contains 15 residues.

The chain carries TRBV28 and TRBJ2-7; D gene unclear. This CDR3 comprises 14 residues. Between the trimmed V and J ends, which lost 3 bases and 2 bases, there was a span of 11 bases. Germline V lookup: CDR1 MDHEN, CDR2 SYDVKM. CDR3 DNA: TGTGCCAGCAGTTTGGGCAGGTTTCCCTACGAGCAGTACTTC. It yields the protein CASSLGRFPYEQYF.

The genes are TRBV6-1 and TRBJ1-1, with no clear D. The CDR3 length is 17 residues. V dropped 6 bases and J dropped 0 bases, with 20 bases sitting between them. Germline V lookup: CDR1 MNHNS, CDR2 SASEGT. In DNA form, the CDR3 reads TGTGCCAGCAGCCTCGGACGGCCACCCCTGATGAACACTGAAGCTTTCTTT. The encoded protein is CASSLGRPPLMNTEAFF.

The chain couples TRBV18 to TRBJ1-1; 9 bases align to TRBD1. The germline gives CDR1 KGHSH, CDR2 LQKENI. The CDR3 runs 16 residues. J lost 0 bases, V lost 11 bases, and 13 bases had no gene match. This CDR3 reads CASRGTGTPMNTEAFF. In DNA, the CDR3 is TGTGCCTCCCGCGGGACAGGGACCCCCATGAACACTGAAGCTTTCTTT.

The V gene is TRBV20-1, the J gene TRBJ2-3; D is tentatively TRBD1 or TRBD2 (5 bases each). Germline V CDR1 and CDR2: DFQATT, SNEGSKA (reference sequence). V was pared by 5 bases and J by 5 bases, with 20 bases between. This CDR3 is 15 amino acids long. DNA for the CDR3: TGCAGTGCTGTTAAGCGAGGGGTCGTGCGAGATACGCAGTATTTT. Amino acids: CSAVKRGVVRDTQYF.

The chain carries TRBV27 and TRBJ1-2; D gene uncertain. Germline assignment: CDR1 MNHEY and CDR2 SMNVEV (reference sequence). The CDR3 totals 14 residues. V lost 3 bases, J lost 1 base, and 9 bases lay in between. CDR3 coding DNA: TGTGCCAGCAGTTTGTCCGCGGTTAACTATGGCTACACCTTC. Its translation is CASSLSAVNYGYTF.

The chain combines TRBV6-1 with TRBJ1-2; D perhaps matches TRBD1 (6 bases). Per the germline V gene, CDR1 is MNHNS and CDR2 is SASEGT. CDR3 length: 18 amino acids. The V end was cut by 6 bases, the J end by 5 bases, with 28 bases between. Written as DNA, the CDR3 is TGTGCCAGCAGCGAGAAGGGAGCCCGAGGGGGGTGGAGTTATGGCTACACCTTC. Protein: CASSEKGARGGWSYGYTF.

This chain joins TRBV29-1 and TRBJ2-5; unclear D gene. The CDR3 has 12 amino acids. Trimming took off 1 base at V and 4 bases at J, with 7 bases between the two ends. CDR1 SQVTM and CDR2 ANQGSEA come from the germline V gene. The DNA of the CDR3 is TGCAGCGTTGAAGTGGAATCAGAGACCCAGTACTTC. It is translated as CSVEVESETQYF.

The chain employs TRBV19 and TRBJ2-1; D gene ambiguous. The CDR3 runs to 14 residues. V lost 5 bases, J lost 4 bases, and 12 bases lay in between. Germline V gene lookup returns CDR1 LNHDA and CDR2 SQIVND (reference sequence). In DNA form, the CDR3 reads TGTGCCAGTAGTCCAAAAACTCGATACAATGAGCAGTTCTTC. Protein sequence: CASSPKTRYNEQFF.

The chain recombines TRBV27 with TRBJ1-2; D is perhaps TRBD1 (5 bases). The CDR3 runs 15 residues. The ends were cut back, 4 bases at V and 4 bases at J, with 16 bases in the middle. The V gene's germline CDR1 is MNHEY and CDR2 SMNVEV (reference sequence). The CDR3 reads CASSSPMRGGYGYTF. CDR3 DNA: TGTGCCAGCAGTTCACCCATGAGGGGCGGCTATGGCTACACCTTC.

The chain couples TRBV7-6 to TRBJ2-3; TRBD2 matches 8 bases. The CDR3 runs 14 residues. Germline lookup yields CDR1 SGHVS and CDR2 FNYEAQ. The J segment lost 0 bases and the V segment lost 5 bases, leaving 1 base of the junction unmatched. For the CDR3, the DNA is TGTGCCAGCAGCCGGGAGGGGAGCACAGATACGCAGTATTTT. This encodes CASSREGSTDTQYF.

CDR3 amino acids: CSAAGLAGIQETQYF. Written as DNA, the CDR3 is TGCAGTGCCGCCGGACTAGCGGGGATCCAAGAGACCCAGTACTTC. V and J are TRBV20-1 and TRBJ2-5; TRBD2 agrees at 12 bases. The ends lost 6 bases at V and 1 base at J; junction bases unmatched: 6. This CDR3 has 15 residues. CDR1 is DFQATT and CDR2 is SNEGSKA in the germline V gene (reference sequence).

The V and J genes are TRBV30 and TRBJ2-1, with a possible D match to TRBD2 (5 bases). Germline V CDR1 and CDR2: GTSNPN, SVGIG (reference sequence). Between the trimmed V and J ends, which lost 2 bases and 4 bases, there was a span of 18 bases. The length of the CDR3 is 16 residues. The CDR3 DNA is TGTGCCTGGAGTCCGGCCCCGGACTGGACTTACAATGAGCAGTTCTTC. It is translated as CAWSPAPDWTYNEQFF.

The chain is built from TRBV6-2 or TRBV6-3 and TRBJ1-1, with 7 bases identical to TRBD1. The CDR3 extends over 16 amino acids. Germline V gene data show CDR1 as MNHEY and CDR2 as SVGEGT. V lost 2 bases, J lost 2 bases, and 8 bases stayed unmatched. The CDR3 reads CASSYRKQGINTEAFF. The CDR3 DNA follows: TGTGCCAGCAGTTACCGAAAACAGGGGATAAACACTGAAGCTTTCTTT.